This T cell receptor (beta chain) was obtained from a study of T cells after yellow fever vaccination. Study-wide context: Researchers used SMART-Seq v4 Ultra Low Input to prepare fractions that had low cell numbers. Study-wide points: Most clones from primary vaccination resurfaced after the booster (about 95% CD4, 88% CD8).

This clonotype was seen ten or more times. Antigen unknown. TCRdb reprocessed the 5' RACE reads via MiXCR and lists one record per CDR3 protein. The table lists approximately 160,000 distinct CDR3 sequences, roughly 6.4% of them singletons. This clonotype originated in a man younger than 30 who received the YFV17D yellow fever vaccine. The source material was CD4+ T cells sorted from PBMCs, sampled on the day of the first yellow fever vaccination.

The CDR3 DNA sequence: TGCAGTGCCAACCCGGGACAGGGGATCGACAATGAGCAGTTCTTC. Its protein is CSANPGQGIDNEQFF. The V gene is TRBV20-1, the J gene TRBJ2-1; 10 bases are a match to TRBD1. With V trimmed by 6 bases and J by 5 bases, 10 bases remained unmatched. The CDR3 is 15 amino acids. Germline V gene data show CDR1 as DFQATT and CDR2 as SNEGSKA (reference sequence).